The table lists the clone carrying this T cell receptor beta chain with a count of one. Generated by immunoSEQ multiplex PCR, the TCRdb table keeps only in-frame clones and is missing some. The sample contains 350,000 to 450,000 clones, about nine tenths of which appear only once. This specimen belongs to a study of Ad26.COV2.S vaccination and SARS-CoV-2 variants. V lost 5 bases, J lost 6 bases, and 9 bases stayed unmatched. Germline loops: CDR1 SGHAT, CDR2 FQNNGV. The CDR3 loop spans 14 amino acids. Treatment in this sample: roughly 20 received Ad26.COV2.S at low or high dose, single or two shots; a few received placebo; per-sample allocation not given. On day 63 after the first injection, vaccine and placebo recipients gave samples. Boston hosted the donor, who was an adult aged 18-55 years.

The TCR sequence derives from a person between 18 and 65 years old who received the Ad26.COV2.S COVID-19 vaccine or a placebo. V gene TRBV11-2 combines with J gene TRBJ1-2; 7 bases fit TRBD1. The sequencing here drew on peripheral blood, taken in a trial of Ad26.COV2.S vaccine versus placebo. CDR3 loop: CASSARQGVHGYTF. CDR3 DNA sequence: TGTGCCAGCAGCGCCCGACAGGGCGTCCATGGCTACACCTTC.